This passage covers 5 T cell receptor beta chains from one sample sequenced in a study of T cell changes during pregnancy in multiple sclerosis. Assay: immunoSEQ multiplex PCR; the TCRdb copy retains only in-frame clones and omits some. The data contain 50,000 or so clones, roughly 94% of them seen just once; the ten biggest clones take up under 6%. The specimen was CD8+ T cells from peripheral blood mononuclear cells, collected in the first trimester of pregnancy. The origin of the receptors is a female donor with multiple sclerosis, enrolled in a pregnancy study.

The rearrangement uses TRBV5-1 and TRBJ2-7; tentatively, D is TRBD1 (5 bases). The CDR3 runs to 13 residues. Trimming stripped 4 bases from V and 3 bases from J, with 11 bases between. Germline lookup yields CDR1 SGHRS and CDR2 YFSETQ. The CDR3 spells CASSLGRDYEQYF. In nucleotides, the CDR3 is TGCGCCAGCAGCCTTGGCAGGGACTACGAGCAGTACTTC.

This clone has a single count. The chain has TRBV6-5 and TRBJ1-3; no clear D. The germline V and J ends were trimmed by 6 bases and 0 bases, with 12 bases remaining between them. CDR1 and CDR2 (germline): MNHEY, SVGAGI. CDR3 length: 15 residues. The CDR3: CASSTLRYSGNTIYF. CDR3 nucleotide sequence: TGTGCCAGCAGCACGTTGAGGTACTCTGGAAACACCATATATTTT.

V gene TRBV19 combines with J gene TRBJ1-5; TRBD1 matches 10 bases. The V gene's germline CDR1 is LNHDA and CDR2 SQIVND (reference sequence). V dropped 5 bases and J dropped 4; count of bases not matched to a gene: 5. The CDR3 sequence is 15 residues long. CDR3 sequence: CASSRDRGGNQPQHF. The CDR3 DNA reads as TGTGCCAGTAGTCGGGACAGGGGCGGGAATCAGCCCCAGCATTTT. Drawing the rest from reference TRBV19 and TRBJ1-5, the complete variable domain is DGGITQSPKYLFRKEGQNVTLSCEQNLNHDAMYWYRQDPGQGLRLIYYSQIVNDFQKGDIAEGYSVSREKKESFPLTVTSAQKNPTAFYLCASSRDRGGNQPQHFGDGTRLSIL.

CDR3 loop: CASSFSSGNEQFF. CDR3 coding DNA: TGTGCCAGCAGCTTTTCGTCGGGCAATGAGCAGTTCTTC. The chain is built from TRBV5-5 and TRBJ2-1; D gene unclear. Germline lookup yields CDR1 SGHKS and CDR2 YYEKEE (reference sequence). Trimming removed 2 bases from V and 6 bases from J, with 9 bases in between. The CDR3 covers 13 residues.

In nucleotides, the CDR3 is TGCAGCGTCCGACTACCGAACACCGGGGAGCTGTTTTTT. Its translation: CSVRLPNTGELFF. The chain employs TRBV29-1 and TRBJ2-2; maybe TRBD2 (5 bases). Between the trimmed V and J ends, which lost 6 bases and 0 bases, there was a span of 8 bases. The CDR3 is 13 amino acids. The germline CDR1 and CDR2 sequences are SQVTM and ANQGSEA.